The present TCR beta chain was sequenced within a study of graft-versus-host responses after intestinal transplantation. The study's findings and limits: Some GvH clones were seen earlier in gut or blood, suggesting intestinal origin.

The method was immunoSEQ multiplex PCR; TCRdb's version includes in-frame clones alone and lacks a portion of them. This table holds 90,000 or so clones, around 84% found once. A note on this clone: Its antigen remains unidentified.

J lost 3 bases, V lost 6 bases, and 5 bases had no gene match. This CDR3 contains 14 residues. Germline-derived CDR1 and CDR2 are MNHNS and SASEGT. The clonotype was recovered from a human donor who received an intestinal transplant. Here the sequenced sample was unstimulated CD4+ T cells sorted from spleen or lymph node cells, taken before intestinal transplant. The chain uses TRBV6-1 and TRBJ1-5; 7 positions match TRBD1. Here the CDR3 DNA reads TGTGCCAGCAGGTCCGGGACAGACAATCAGCCCCAGCATTTT. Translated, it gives CASRSGTDNQPQHF.